This record covers a single T cell receptor beta chain. The data were obtained in a study of blood T cells in healthy people across ages. A second PCR of 7 to 11 cycles used a sample-barcoded 5' primer and a J-beta primer mix. Any given sample supplied a minimum of 2.5 million CDR3-containing paired-end reads. TCRdb re-analysed the 5' RACE reads in MiXCR, keeping a single row per CDR3 protein. The sample contains 800,000 to 950,000 distinct CDR3 sequences, about 28% of which appear only once. The germline V gene has CDR1 MNHNY and CDR2 SVGAGI (reference sequence). V was clipped by 6 bases and J by 4 bases; unmatched bases: 11. The CDR3 totals 16 residues. The data were also submitted as part of a second study, on T cells of mothers and their children.

The clonotype originates from a middle-aged woman in good health. V is TRBV6-6 and J is TRBJ2-1; 8 positions match TRBD2. The sequenced sample was blood. Written as DNA, the CDR3 is TGTGCCAGCAGGCCCAGGGAAAGCGGGGGTTACAATGAGCAGTTCTTC. This encodes CASRPRESGGYNEQFF.